This T cell receptor (beta chain) was obtained from a study of blood T cell repertoires in COVID-19. In germline, CDR1 is SNHLY, CDR2 FYNNEI. The V gene lost 3 bases and the J gene lost 4 bases, with 21 bases spanning the gap. The CDR3 covers 17 residues. Authors' methods: How many nucleated cells were present was estimated from reference gene primer amplification. Sequencing was performed with immunoSEQ multiplex PCR; in TCRdb, only in-frame clones are kept and a portion is missing. That table supplies the V and J calls and clone size; D and trimming were determined from the DNA. The data contain 65,000 to 80,000 clones, more than 80% of them singletons.

This TCR was sampled from a man between 25 and 39 years old with acute or convalescent COVID-19. This rearrangement joins TRBV2 to TRBJ1-1; a weak D match, TRBD1 (5 bases). Sequenced input: peripheral blood. In DNA form, the CDR3 reads TGTGCCAGCAGTGAGTATACTGTGAGGACGGGGGGCACTGAAGCTTTCTTT. Encoded protein: CASSEYTVRTGGTEAFF.